Listed here are 3 T cell receptor beta chains from one sample, sequenced in a study of T cell repertoires in cytomegalovirus infection. TCRdb re-called the reads with MiXCR, one entry per CDR3 protein. The sample lists 270,000 or so distinct CDR3 sequences, 15% to 20% occurring once. Sequencing input: CD8+ T cells from PBMCs. These receptors originate from a human donor in good health (CMV status not recorded). Some clones in this sample may be carry-over from other donors' samples.

This clonotype has only a few counts. The V and J genes are TRBV7-3 and TRBJ1-2; no reliable D call. Germline CDR1 and CDR2: SGHTA and FQGTGA. Trimming cost V 4 bases and J 8 bases, with 11 bases left between them. There are 12 residues in the CDR3. This chain's CDR3 is CASSSPGRGYTF. The CDR3 coding sequence is TGTGCCAGCAGCTCCCCCGGCCGGGGCTACACCTTC.

This clonotype was recorded at least ten times. The chain has TRBV12-3 or TRBV12-4 and TRBJ2-2; maybe TRBD2 (6 bases). This CDR3 has 13 amino acids. The ends were cut back, 3 bases at V and 5 bases at J, with 7 bases in the middle. CDR3 amino acids: CASSLEGTGELFF. CDR3 bases: TGTGCCAGCAGTTTGGAGGGAACCGGGGAGCTGTTTTTT.

This clonotype has a count of ten or more. V is TRBV7-2 and J is TRBJ2-7, with D possibly TRBD1 on 8 matching bases. Looked up from germline, CDR1 is SGHTA and CDR2 is FQGNSA. V shed 5 bases and J shed 4 bases, with 18 bases lying between them. The CDR3 is 15 residues long. The CDR3 loop reads CASSIYRGGNYEQYF. CDR3 bases: TGTGCCAGCAGCATCTACAGGGGGGGTAATTACGAGCAGTACTTC.